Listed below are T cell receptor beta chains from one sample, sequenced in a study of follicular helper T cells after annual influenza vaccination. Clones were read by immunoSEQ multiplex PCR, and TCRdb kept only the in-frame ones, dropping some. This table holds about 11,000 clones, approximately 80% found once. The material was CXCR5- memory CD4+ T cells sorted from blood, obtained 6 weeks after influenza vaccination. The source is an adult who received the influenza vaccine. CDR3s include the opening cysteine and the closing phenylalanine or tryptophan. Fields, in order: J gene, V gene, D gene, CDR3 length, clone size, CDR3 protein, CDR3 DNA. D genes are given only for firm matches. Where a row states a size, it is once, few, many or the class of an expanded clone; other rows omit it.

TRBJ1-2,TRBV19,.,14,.,CASMEGGSWYGYTF,TGTGCCAGTATGGAGGGGGGCAGCTGGTATGGCTACACCTTC
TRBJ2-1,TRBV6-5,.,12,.,CASSLRVHEQFF,TGTGCCAGCAGCCTTAGGGTCCATGAGCAGTTCTTC
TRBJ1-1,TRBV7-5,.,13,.,CVRSPKRTGKAFF,TGTGTCAGAAGCCCTAAAAGGACAGGGAAAGCTTTCTTT
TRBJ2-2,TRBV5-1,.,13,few,CASSPVYTGELFF,TGCGCCAGCAGCCCGGTGTACACCGGGGAGCTGTTTTTT
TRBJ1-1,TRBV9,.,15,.,CASSVGGNLNTEAFF,TGTGCCAGCAGCGTAGGCGGCAACTTGAACACTGAAGCTTTCTTT
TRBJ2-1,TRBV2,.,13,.,CASSEGHYNEQFF,TGTGCCAGCAGTGAGGGGCATTACAATGAGCAGTTCTTC
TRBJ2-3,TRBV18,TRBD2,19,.,CASSGPGLERGTRADTQYF,TGTGCCAGCTCAGGTCCGGGACTAGAAAGAGGGACCCGGGCAGATACGCAGTATTTT
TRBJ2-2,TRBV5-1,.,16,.,CASSLSPGGNAGELFF,TGCGCCAGCAGCTTGTCTCCCGGTGGGAACGCCGGGGAGCTGTTTTTT
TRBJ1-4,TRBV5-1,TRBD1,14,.,CASSLLTGDEKLFF,TGCGCCAGCAGCTTGCTGACAGGGGATGAAAAACTGTTTTTT
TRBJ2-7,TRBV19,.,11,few,CASRRDGEQYF,TGTGCCAGTAGGAGGGATGGCGAGCAGTACTTC
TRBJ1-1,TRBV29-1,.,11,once,CSVASGGPFFF,TGCAGCGTTGCCAGCGGGGGCCCTTTCTTTTTT
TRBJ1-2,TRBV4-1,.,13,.,CASSQDGNYGYTF,TGCGCCAGCAGCCAAGACGGTAACTATGGCTACACCTTC
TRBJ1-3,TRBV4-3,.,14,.,CASSQSGRADTIYF,TGCGCCAGCAGCCAGTCTGGGAGGGCGGACACCATATATTTT
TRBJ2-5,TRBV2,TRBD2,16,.,CASSKGLAGAGETQYF,TGTGCCAGCAGTAAAGGTCTAGCGGGGGCCGGGGAGACCCAGTACTTC
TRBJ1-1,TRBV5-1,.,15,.,CASSGTGGEDTEAFF,TGCGCCAGCAGCGGGACGGGGGGCGAGGACACTGAAGCTTTCTTT
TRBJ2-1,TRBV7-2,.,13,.,CASSLVMRNEQFF,TGTGCCAGCAGCTTAGTTATGCGCAATGAGCAGTTCTTC
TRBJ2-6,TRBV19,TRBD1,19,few,CASSTSPYTGGLGANVLTF,TGTGCCAGTAGTACTTCCCCATACACAGGGGGCCTTGGGGCCAACGTCCTGACTTTC
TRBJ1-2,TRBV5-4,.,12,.,CASSQTSYGYTF,TGTGCCAGCAGCCAAACAAGCTATGGCTACACCTTC
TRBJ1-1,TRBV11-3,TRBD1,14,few,CASSRTGLNTEAFF,TGTGCCAGCAGTCGGACAGGGTTGAACACTGAAGCTTTCTTT
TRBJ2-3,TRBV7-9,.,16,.,CASSLGRSPNTDTQYF,TGTGCCAGCAGCTTAGGTAGGAGTCCGAACACAGATACGCAGTATTTT
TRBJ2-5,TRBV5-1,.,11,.,CASSTLETQYF,TGCGCCAGCAGCACCCTAGAGACCCAGTACTTC
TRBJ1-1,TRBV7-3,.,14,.,CASSLNRDNTEAFF,TGTGCCAGCAGCTTAAACAGGGATAACACTGAAGCTTTCTTT
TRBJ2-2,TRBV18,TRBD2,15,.,CASSLAGHGTGELFF,TGTGCCAGCTCACTAGCGGGTCACGGGACCGGGGAGCTGTTTTTT
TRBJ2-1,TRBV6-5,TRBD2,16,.,CASSYSIAGGPNEQFF,TGTGCCAGCAGTTACTCGATAGCGGGGGGGCCAAATGAGCAGTTCTTC
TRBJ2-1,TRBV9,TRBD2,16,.,CASSLSGTSAVNEQFF,TGTGCCAGCAGCCTCTCCGGGACTAGCGCAGTCAATGAGCAGTTCTTC
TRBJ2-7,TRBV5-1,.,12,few,CASSTDSYEQYF,TGCGCCAGCAGCACGGACTCCTACGAGCAGTACTTC
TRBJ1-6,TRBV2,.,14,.,CASTRRQGGSPLHF,TGTGCCAGCACCAGAAGGCAGGGTGGATCACCCCTCCACTTT
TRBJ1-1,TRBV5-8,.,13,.,CASSWEMNTEAFF,TGTGCCAGCAGCTGGGAGATGAACACTGAAGCTTTCTTT
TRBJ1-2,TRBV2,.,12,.,CASRGVGYGYTF,TGTGCCAGCAGAGGGGTCGGCTATGGCTACACCTTC